This T cell receptor beta chain was identified during a study of beta chain features in type 1 diabetes. Isolated RNA was reverse transcribed in full, so expressed TCRB transcripts were sequenced. Sequencing was performed with immunoSEQ multiplex PCR; in TCRdb, only in-frame clones are kept and a portion is missing. Among about 340,000 clones listed, approximately 8% were seen once. Germline loops: CDR1 SEHNR, CDR2 FQNEAQ (reference sequence). Trimming pared 5 bases from V and 7 bases from J, leaving 14 bases between. The CDR3 totals 14 residues. Specimen: central memory CD4+ T cells from blood. The origin of this receptor is a woman aged 18 to 35 in good health. The J gene is TRBJ2-2, the V gene TRBV7-9, with a tentative D call TRBD1 (6 bases). The CDR3 DNA reads TGTGCCAGCAGCCCGACAGGCCGTAGCGGGGAGCTGTTTTTT. The encoded protein is CASSPTGRSGELFF.